Described below is a single TCR beta chain sequence and its context. Using a J-beta primer mix together with a sample-barcoded 5' primer, a second PCR was run for roughly 6 to 12 cycles. Using its own MiXCR run on the 5' RACE reads, TCRdb lists one record per CDR3 protein. Among about 800,000 distinct CDR3 sequences listed, 58% were seen once. This entry belongs to a study of blood T cells in healthy people across ages. Per the germline V gene, CDR1 is LNHNV and CDR2 is YYDKDF (reference sequence). V was trimmed by 3 bases and J by 2 bases, leaving 10 bases between them. The CDR3 spans 14 residues. The source material was blood. V and J are TRBV15 and TRBJ1-2; the D gene is possibly TRBD1 (5 bases). This TCR was recovered from a man aged 25 to 40 in good health. The CDR3 sequence: CATSSRQMNYGYTF. The DNA of the CDR3 is TGTGCCACCAGCAGTAGACAGATGAACTATGGCTACACCTTC.